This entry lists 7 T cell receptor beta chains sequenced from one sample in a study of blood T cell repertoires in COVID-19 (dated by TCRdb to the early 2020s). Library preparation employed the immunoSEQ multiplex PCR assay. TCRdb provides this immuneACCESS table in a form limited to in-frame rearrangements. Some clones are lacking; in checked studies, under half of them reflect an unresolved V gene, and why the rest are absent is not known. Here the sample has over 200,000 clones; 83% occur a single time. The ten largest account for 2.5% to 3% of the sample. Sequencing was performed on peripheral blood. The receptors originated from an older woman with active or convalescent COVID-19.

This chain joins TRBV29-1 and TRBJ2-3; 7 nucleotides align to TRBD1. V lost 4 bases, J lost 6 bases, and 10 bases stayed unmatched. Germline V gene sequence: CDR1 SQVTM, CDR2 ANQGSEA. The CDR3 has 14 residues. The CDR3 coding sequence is TGCAGCGTTGGAAGGGACAGTGGTAGGGATACGCAGTATTTT. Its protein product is CSVGRDSGRDTQYF.

This chain's CDR3 is CASSSYMNTEAFF. CDR3 nucleotide sequence: TGTGCCAGCAGTTCTTATATGAACACTGAAGCTTTCTTT. The V gene is TRBV6-5, the J gene TRBJ1-1, with D uncertain. The CDR3 is made up of 13 amino acids. CDR1 is MNHEY, CDR2 SVGAGI, per germline. V was clipped by 4 bases and J by 0 bases, with 6 bases between them.

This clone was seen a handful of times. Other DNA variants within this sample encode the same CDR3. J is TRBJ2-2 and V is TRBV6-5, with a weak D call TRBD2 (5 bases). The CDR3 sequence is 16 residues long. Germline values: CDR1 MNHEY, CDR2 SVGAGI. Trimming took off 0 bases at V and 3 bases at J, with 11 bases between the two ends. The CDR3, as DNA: TGTGCCAGCAGTTACTCCAGCCGGGGAGACACCGGGGAGCTGTTTTTT. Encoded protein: CASSYSSRGDTGELFF.

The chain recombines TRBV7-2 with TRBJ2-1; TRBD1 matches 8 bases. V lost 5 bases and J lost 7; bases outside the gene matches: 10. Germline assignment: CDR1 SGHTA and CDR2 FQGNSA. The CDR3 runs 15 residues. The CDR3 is CASSQDRGRFNEQFF. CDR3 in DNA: TGTGCCAGCAGCCAAGACAGGGGAAGGTTTAATGAGCAGTTCTTC.

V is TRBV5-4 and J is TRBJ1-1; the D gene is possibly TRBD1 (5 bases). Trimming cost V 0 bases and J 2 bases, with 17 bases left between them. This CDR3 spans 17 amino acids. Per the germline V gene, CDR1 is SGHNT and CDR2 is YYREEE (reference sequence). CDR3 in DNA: TGTGCCAGCAGCTTGGACCCTGTGGGGGGAAGAAACACTGAAGCTTTCTTT. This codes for CASSLDPVGGRNTEAFF.

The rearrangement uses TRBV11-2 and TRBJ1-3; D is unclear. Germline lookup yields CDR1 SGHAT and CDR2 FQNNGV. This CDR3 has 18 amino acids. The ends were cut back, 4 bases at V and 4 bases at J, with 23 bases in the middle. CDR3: CASSSRGRGRFTGNTIYF. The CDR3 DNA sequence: TGTGCCAGCAGCTCGAGAGGGCGTGGCAGGTTTACGGGAAACACCATATATTTT.

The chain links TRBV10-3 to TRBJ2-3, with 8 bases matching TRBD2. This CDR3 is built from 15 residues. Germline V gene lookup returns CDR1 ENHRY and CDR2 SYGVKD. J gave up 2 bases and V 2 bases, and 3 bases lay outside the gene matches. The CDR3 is CAISETSGYTDTQYF. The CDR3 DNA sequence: TGTGCCATCAGTGAGACTAGCGGCTACACAGATACGCAGTATTTT.